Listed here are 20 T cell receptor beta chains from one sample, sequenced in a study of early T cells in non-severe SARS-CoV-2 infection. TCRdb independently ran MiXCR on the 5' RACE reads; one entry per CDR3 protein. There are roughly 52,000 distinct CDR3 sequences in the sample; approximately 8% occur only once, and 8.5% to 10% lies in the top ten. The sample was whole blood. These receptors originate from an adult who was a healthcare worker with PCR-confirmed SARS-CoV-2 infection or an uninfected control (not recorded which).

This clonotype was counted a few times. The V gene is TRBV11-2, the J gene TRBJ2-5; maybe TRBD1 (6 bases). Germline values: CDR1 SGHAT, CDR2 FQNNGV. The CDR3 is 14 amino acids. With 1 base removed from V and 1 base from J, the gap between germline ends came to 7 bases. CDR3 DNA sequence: TGTGCCAGCAGCTTAGCGGACAGCCAAGAGACCCAGTACTTC. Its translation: CASSLADSQETQYF.

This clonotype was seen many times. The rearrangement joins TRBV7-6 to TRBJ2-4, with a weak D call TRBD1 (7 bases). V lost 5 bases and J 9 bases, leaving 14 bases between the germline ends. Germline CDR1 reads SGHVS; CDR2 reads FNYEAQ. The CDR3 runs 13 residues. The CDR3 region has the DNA TGTGCCAGCAGCCCCCGACAGGGAGGCATTCAGTACTTC. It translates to CASSPRQGGIQYF.

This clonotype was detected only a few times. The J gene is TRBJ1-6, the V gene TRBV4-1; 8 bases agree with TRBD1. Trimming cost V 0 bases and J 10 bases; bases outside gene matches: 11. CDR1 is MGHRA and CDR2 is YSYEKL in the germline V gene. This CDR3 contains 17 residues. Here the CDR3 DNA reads TGCGCCAGCAGCCAAGAGGGGACAGGCGGCCTTGGGTCACCCCTCCACTTT. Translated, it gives CASSQEGTGGLGSPLHF.

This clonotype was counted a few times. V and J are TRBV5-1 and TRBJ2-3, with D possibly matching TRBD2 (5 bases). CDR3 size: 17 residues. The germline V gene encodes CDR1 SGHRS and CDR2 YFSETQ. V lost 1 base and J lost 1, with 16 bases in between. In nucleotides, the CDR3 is TGCGCCAGCAGCTTGAAGGATCTGGACTGGGGCACAGATACGCAGTATTTT. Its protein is CASSLKDLDWGTDTQYF.

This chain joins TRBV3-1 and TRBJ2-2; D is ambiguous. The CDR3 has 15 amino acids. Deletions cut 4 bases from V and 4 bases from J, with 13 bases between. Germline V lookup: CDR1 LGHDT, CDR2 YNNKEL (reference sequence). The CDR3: CASSRRTTGTGELFF. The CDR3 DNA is TGTGCCAGCAGCCGACGGACGACGGGCACCGGGGAGCTGTTTTTT. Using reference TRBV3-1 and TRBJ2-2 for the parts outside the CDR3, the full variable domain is DTAVSQTPKYLVTQMGNDKSIKCEQNLGHDTMYWYKQDSKKFLKIMFSYNNKELIINETVPNRFSPKSPDKAHLNLHINSLELGDSAVYFCASSRRTTGTGELFFGEGSRLTVL.

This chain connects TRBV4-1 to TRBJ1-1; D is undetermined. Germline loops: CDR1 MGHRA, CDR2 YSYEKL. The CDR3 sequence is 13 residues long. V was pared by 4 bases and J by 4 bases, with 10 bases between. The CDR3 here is CASSRVDGTEAFF. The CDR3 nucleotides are TGCGCCAGCAGCCGAGTGGACGGCACTGAAGCTTTCTTT.

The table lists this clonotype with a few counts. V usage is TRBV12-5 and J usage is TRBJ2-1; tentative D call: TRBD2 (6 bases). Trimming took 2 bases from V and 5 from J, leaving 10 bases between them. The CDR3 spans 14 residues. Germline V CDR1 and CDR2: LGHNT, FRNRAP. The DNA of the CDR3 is TGTGCTAGTGGTTTGTTCGGGAGTAACAATGAGCAGTTCTTC. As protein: CASGLFGSNNEQFF.

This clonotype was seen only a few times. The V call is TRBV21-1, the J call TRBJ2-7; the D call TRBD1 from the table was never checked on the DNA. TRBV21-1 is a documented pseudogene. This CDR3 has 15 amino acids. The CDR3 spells CASSTPHGGGYEQYF. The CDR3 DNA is TGTGCCAGCAGCACGCCCCATGGCGGGGGCTACGAGCAGTACTTC.

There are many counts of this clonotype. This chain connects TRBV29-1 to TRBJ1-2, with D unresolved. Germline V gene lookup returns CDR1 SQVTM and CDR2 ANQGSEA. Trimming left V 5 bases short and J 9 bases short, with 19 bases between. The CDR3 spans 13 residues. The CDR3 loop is CSVLRTNPYRYTF. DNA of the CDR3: TGCAGCGTTTTACGAACGAACCCTTATCGCTACACCTTC.

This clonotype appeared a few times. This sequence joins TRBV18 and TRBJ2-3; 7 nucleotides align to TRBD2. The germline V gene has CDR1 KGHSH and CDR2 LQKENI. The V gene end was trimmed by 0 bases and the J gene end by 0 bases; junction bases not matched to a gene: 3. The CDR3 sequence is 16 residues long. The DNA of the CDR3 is TGTGCCAGCTCACCACCAAGCGGGGCTAGCACAGATACGCAGTATTTT. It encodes CASSPPSGASTDTQYF.

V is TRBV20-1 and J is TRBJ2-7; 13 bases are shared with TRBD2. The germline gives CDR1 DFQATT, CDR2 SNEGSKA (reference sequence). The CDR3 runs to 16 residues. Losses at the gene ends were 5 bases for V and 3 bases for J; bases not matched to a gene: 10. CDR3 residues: CSADPGLAGHFYEQYF. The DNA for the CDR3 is TGCAGTGCTGATCCGGGACTAGCGGGGCATTTCTACGAGCAGTACTTC.

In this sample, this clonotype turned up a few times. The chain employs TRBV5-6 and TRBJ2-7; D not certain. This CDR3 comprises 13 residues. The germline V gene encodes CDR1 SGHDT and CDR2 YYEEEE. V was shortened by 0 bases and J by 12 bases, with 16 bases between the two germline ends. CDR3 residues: CASSLGSKRNVYF. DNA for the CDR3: TGTGCCAGCAGCTTGGGGTCGAAAAGAAACGTGTACTTC.

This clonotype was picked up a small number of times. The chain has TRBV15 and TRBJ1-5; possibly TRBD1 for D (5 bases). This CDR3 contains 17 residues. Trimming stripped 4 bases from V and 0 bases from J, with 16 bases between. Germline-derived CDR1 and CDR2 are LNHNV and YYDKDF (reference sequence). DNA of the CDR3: TGTGCCACCAGCACCCAAGGGACGACCTATAGCAATCAGCCCCAGCATTTT. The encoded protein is CATSTQGTTYSNQPQHF.

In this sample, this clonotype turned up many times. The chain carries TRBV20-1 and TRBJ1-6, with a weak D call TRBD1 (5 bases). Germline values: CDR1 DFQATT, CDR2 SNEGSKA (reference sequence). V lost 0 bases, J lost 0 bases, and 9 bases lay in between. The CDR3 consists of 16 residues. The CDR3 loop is CSARDGGSSYNSPLHF. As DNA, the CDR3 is TGCAGTGCTAGAGATGGGGGGAGCTCCTATAATTCACCCCTCCACTTT.

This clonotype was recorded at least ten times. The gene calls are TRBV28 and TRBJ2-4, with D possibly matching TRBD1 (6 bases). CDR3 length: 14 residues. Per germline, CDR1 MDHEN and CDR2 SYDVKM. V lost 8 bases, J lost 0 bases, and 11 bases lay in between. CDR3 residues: CASSPGEAKNIQYF. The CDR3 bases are TGTGCCAGCTCGCCAGGGGAAGCCAAAAACATTCAGTACTTC. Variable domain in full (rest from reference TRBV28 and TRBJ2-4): DVKVTQSSRYLVKRTGEKVFLECVQDMDHENMFWYRQDPGLGLRLIYFSYDVKMKEKGDIPEGYSVSREKKERFSLILESASTNQTSMYLCASSPGEAKNIQYFGAGTRLSVL.

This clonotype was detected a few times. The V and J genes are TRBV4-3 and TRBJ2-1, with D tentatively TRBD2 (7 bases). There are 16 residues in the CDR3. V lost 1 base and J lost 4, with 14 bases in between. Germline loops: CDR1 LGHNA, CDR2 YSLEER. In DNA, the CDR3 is TGCGCCAGCAGCCAAGTAGGAGGGGGGGTTTACAATGAGCAGTTCTTC. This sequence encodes CASSQVGGGVYNEQFF.

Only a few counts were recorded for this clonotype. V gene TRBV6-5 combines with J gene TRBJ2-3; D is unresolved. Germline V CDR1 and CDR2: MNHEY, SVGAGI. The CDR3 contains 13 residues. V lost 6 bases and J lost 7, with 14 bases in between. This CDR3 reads CASSQGSGYTQYF. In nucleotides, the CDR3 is TGTGCCAGCAGCCAAGGGTCTGGGTATACGCAGTATTTT.

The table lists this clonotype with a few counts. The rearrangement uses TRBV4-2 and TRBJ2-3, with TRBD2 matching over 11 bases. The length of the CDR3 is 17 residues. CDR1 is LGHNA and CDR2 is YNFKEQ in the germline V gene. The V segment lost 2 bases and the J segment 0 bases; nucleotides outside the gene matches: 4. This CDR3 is CASSQTSGGPSTDTQYF. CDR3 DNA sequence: TGTGCCAGCAGCCAAACTAGCGGGGGCCCCAGCACAGATACGCAGTATTTT.

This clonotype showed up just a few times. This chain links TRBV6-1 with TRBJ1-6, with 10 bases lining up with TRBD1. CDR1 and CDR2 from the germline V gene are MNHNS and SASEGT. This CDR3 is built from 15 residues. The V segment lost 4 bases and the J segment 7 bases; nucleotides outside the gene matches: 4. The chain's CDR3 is CASSATGQGNSPLHF. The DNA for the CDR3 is TGTGCCAGCAGTGCCACGGGACAGGGGAATTCACCCCTCCACTTT.

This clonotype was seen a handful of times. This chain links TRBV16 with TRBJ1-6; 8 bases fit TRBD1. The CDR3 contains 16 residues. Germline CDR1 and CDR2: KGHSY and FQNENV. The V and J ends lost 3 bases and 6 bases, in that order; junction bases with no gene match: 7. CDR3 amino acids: CASSHQPGQANSPLHF. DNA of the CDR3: TGTGCCAGCAGCCATCAGCCGGGACAGGCTAATTCACCCCTCCACTTT.